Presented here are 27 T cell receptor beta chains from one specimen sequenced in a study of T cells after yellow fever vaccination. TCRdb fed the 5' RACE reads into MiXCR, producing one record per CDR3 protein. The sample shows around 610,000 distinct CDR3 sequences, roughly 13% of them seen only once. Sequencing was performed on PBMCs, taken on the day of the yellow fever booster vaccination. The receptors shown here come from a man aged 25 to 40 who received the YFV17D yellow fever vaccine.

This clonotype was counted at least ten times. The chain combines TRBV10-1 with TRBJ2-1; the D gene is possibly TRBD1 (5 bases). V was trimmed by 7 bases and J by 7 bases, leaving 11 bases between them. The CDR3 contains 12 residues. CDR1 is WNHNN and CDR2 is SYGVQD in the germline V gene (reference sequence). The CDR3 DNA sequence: TGCGCCAGCAACGACGACAGTAATGAGCAGTTCTTC. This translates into CASNDDSNEQFF.

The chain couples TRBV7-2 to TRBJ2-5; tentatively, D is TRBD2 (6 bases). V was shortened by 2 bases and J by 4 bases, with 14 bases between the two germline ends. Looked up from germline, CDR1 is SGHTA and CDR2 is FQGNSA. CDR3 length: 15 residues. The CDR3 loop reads CASSLIGRGSETQYF. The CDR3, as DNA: TGTGCCAGCAGCTTAATAGGGCGGGGCTCAGAGACCCAGTACTTC.

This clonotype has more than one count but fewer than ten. The CDR3 coding sequence is TGCAGTGCCTCGATAGAGACCCAGTACTTC. Amino acids: CSASIETQYF. The V gene is TRBV20-1, the J gene TRBJ2-5, with D hard to call. Deletions cut 6 bases from V and 4 bases from J, with 6 bases between. This CDR3 spans 10 amino acids. Germline lookup yields CDR1 DFQATT and CDR2 SNEGSKA (reference sequence).

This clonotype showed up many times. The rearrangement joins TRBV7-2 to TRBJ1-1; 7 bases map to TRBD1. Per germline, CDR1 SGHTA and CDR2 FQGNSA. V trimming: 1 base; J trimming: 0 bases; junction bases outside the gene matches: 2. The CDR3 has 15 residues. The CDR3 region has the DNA TGTGCCAGCAGCTTAGGGGGGACAGTGAACACTGAAGCTTTCTTT. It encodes CASSLGGTVNTEAFF.

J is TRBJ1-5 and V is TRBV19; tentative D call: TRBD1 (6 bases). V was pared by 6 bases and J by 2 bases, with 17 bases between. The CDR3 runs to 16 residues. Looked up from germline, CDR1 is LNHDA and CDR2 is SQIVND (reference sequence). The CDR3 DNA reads TGTGCCAGTAGCCCCCCACAGGGCTGGGGCAATCAGCCCCAGCATTTT. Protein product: CASSPPQGWGNQPQHF.

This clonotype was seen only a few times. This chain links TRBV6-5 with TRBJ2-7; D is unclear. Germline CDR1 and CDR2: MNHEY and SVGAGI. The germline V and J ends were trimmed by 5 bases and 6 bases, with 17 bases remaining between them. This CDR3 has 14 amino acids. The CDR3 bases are TGTGCCAGCAGTAACGGACCTCGACTGACCGAGCAGTACTTC. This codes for CASSNGPRLTEQYF.

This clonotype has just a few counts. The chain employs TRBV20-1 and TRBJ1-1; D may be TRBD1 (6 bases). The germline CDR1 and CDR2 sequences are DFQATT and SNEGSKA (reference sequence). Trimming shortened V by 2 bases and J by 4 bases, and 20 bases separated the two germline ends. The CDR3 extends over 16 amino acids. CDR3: CSARPFQGYRATEAFF. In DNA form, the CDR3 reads TGCAGTGCTAGACCTTTTCAGGGGTATCGGGCCACTGAAGCTTTCTTT.

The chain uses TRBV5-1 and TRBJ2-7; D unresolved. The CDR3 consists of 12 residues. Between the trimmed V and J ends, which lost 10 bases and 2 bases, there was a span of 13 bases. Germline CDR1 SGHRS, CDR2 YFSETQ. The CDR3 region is CASGSWAYEQYF. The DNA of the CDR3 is TGCGCCTCCGGAAGCTGGGCCTACGAGCAGTACTTC.

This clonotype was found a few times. The CDR3 sequence is CAISLTEFNSPLHF. CDR3 nucleotide sequence: TGTGCCATCAGTTTGACAGAATTTAATTCACCCCTCCACTTT. The V call is TRBV10-3, the J call TRBJ1-6; weak D call: TRBD1 (5 bases). Between the trimmed V and J ends, which lost 5 bases and 6 bases, there was a span of 11 bases. The V gene's germline CDR1 is ENHRY and CDR2 SYGVKD. CDR3 size: 14 residues.

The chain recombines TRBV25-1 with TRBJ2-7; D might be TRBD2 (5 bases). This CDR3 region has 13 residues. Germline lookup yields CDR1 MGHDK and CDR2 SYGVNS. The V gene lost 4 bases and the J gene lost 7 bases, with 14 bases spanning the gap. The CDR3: CASSVSSPGEQYF. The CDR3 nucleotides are TGTGCCAGCAGTGTATCCAGCCCGGGGGAGCAGTACTTC.

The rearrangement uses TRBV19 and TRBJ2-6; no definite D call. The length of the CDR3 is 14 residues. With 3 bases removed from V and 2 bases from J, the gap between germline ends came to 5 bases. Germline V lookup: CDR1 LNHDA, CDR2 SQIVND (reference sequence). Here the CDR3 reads CASSIETGANVLTF. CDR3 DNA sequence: TGTGCCAGTAGTATCGAGACTGGGGCCAACGTCCTGACTTTC.

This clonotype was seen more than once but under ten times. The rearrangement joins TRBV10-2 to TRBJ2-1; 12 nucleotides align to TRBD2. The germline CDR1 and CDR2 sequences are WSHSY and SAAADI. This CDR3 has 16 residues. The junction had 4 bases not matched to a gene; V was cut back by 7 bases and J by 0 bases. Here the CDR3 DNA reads TGCGCCAGCAACCCGACTAGCGGGAGCTCCTACAATGAGCAGTTCTTC. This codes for CASNPTSGSSYNEQFF.

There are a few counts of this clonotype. Here the CDR3 reads CSASGWVAGVTDTQYF. The CDR3 coding sequence is TGCAGTGCTAGTGGATGGGTAGCGGGAGTAACAGATACGCAGTATTTT. The rearrangement links TRBV20-1 to TRBJ2-3; 9 bases fit TRBD2. Looked up from germline, CDR1 is DFQATT and CDR2 is SNEGSKA (reference sequence). CDR3 size: 16 residues. The V gene end was trimmed by 3 bases and the J gene end by 3 bases; junction bases not matched to a gene: 10.

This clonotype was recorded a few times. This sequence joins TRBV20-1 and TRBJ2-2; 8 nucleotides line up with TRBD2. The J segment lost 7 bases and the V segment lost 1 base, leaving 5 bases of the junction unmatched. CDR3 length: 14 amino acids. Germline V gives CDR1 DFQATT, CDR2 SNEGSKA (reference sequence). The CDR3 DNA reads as TGCAGTGCTAGAGTAAAGCGGGAGAGCGGGGAGCTGTTTTTT. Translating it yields CSARVKRESGELFF.

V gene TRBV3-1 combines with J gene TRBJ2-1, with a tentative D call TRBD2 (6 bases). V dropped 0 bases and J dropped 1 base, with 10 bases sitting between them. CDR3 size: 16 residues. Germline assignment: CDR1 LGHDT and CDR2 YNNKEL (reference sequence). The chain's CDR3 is CASSQEGRESYNEQFF. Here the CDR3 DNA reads TGTGCCAGCAGCCAAGAGGGACGGGAGTCCTACAATGAGCAGTTCTTC.

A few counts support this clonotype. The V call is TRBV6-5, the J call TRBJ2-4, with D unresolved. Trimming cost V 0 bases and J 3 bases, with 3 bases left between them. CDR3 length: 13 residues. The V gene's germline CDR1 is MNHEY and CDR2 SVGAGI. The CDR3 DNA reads TGTGCCAGCAGTTACTCGTTCAAAAACATTCAGTACTTC. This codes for CASSYSFKNIQYF.

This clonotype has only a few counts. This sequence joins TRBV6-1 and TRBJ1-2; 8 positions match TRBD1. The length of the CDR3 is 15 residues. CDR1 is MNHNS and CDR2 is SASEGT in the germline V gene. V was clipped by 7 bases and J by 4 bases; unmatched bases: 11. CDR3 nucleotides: TGTGCCAGCACCACTAGACAGGGGCGCGGCTATGGCTACACCTTC. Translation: CASTTRQGRGYGYTF.

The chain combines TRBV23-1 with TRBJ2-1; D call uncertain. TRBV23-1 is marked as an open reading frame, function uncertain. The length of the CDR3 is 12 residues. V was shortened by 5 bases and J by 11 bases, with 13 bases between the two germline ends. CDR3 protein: CASSSTTSQQFF. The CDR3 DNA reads TGCGCCAGCAGTTCTACGACTTCCCAGCAGTTCTTC.

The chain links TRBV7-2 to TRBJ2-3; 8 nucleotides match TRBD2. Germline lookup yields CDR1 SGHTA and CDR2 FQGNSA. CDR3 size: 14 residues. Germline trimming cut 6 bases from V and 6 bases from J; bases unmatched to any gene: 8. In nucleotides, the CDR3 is TGTGCCAGCAGATATAGGCTAGCGGGTGATACGCAGTATTTT. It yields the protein CASRYRLAGDTQYF.

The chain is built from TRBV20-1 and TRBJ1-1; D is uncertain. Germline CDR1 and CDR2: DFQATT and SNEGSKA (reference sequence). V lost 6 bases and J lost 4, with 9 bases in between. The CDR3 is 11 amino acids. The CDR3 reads CSAEGSTEAFF. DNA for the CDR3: TGCAGTGCCGAAGGGAGCACTGAAGCTTTCTTT.

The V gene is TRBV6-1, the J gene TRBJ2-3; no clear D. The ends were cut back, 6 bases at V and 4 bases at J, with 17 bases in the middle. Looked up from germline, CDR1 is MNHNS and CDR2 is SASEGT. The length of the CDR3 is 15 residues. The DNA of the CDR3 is TGTGCCAGCAGGAGTCTAGGAGTGACCGCAGATACGCAGTATTTT. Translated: CASRSLGVTADTQYF.

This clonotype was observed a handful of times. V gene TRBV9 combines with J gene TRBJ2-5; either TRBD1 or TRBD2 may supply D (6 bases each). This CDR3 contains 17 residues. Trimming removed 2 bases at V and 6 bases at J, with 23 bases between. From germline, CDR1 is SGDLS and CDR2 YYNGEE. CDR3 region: CASSVRAGGRGFQTQYF. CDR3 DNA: TGTGCCAGCAGCGTGCGGGCCGGGGGCAGAGGATTCCAGACCCAGTACTTC. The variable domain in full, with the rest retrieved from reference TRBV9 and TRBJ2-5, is DSGVTQTPKHLITATGQRVTLRCSPRSGDLSVYWYQQSLDQGLQFLIQYYNGEERAKGNILERFSAQQFPDLHSELNLSSLELGDSALYFCASSVRAGGRGFQTQYFGPGTRLLVL.

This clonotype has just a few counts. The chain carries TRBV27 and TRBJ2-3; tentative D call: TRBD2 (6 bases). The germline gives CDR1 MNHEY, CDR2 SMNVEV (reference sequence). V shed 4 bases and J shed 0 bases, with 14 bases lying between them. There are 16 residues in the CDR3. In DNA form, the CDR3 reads TGTGCCAGCAGTTATCTCAGCGGGCTAAGCACAGATACGCAGTATTTT. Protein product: CASSYLSGLSTDTQYF.

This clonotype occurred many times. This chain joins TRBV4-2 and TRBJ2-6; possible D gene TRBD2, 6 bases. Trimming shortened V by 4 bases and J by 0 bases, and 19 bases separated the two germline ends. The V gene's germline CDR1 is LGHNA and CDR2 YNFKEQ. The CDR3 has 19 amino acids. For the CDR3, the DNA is TGTGCCAGCAGCCCTTTAACCGGGACTGCACCCTCTGGGGCCAACGTCCTGACTTTC. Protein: CASSPLTGTAPSGANVLTF.

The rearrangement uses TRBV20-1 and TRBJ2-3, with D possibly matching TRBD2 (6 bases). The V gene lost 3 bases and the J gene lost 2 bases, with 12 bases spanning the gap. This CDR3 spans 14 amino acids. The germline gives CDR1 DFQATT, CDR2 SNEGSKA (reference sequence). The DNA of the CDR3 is TGCAGTGCTAGGCCTGGCGGGGCCACAGATACGCAGTATTTT. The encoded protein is CSARPGGATDTQYF.

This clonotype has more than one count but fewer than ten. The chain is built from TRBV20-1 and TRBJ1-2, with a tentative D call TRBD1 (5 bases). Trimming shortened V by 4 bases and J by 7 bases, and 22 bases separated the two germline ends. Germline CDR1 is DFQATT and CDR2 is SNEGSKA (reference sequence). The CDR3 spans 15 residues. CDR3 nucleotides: TGCAGTGCTAACAACCGGGACGGGACCTGGGGTGGCTACACCTTC. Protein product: CSANNRDGTWGGYTF.

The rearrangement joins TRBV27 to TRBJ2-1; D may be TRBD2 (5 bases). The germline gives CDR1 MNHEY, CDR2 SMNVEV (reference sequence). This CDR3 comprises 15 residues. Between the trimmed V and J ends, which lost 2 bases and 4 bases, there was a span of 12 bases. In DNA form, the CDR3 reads TGTGCCAGCAGTTTACTCGGACGGAGGTACAATGAGCAGTTCTTC. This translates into CASSLLGRRYNEQFF.